Listed below are T cell receptor beta chains from one sample, sequenced in a study of blood T cell repertoires in COVID-19. Measured with immunoSEQ multiplex PCR; TCRdb has only the in-frame clones, and not every one. The sample records about 190,000 clones, 78% being singletons. The sequencing input was PBMCs or T cells enriched from blood (not recorded which). The receptors here all came from a woman between 50 and 59 years old who had recovered from COVID-19. The CDR3 runs from the conserved cysteine through the conserved F or W. Each record gives: J gene, clone size, V gene, D gene, CDR3 protein, CDR3 DNA. D genes are given only for firm matches. Clone size, where shown, is once, few, many, or a class for clones that have expanded.

>TRBJ2-7|medium-sized|TRBV6-2/TRBV6-3|TRBD2
CASSYPGTSGSNTNLDEQYF
TGTGCCAGCAGTTACCCCGGGACTAGCGGGAGCAATACCAACCTAGACGAGCAGTACTTC
>TRBJ2-7|NA|TRBV29-1|NA
CSVARSDMPGYEQYF
TGCAGCGTTGCGCGGTCGGACATGCCAGGCTACGAGCAGTACTTC
>TRBJ1-1|NA|TRBV5-1|TRBD1
CASSRDREGEAFF
TGCGCCAGCAGCCGGGACAGGGAGGGAGAAGCTTTCTTT
>TRBJ2-3|NA|TRBV21-1|NA
CASIGRGPGGTDTQYF
TGTGCCAGCATAGGTAGAGGGCCAGGGGGCACAGATACGCAGTATTTT
>TRBJ1-3|NA|TRBV2|NA
CASSTNRAGLMSSGNTIYF
TGTGCCAGCAGCACAAACCGGGCAGGGCTTATGAGCTCTGGAAACACCATATATTTT
>TRBJ2-1|NA|TRBV7-2|NA
CASSPKWGDEQFF
TGTGCCAGCAGCCCCAAGTGGGGAGATGAGCAGTTCTTC
>TRBJ2-1|few|TRBV19|NA
CASSIDPASALSYNEQFF
TGTGCCAGTAGTATAGATCCGGCCAGCGCCCTCTCCTACAATGAGCAGTTCTTC
>TRBJ2-1|few|TRBV14|TRBD2
CASSQLAGDNEQFF
TGTGCCAGCAGCCAACTAGCGGGAGACAATGAGCAGTTCTTC
>TRBJ1-1|NA|TRBV7-9|NA
CASSLAQGFMNTEAFF
TGTGCCAGCAGCTTAGCCCAGGGGTTCATGAACACTGAAGCTTTCTTT
>TRBJ2-3|NA|TRBV6-2/TRBV6-3|NA
CASSSTVVDTQYF
TGTGCCAGCAGTTCCACTGTAGTTGATACGCAGTATTTT
>TRBJ1-1|NA|TRBV10-3|TRBD1
CAISRDRESEAFF
TGTGCCATCAGTCGGGACAGGGAGTCTGAAGCTTTCTTT
>TRBJ2-2|NA|TRBV6-5|TRBD2
CASRAGTISGELFF
TGTGCCAGCAGGGCAGGGACTATTTCAGGGGAGCTGTTTTTT
>TRBJ2-7|many|TRBV5-4|NA
CASSLARSQEQYF
TGTGCCAGCAGCTTGGCCCGGAGTCAAGAGCAGTACTTC
>TRBJ2-3|NA|TRBV29-1|TRBD2
CSGGLAGGLTDTQYF
TGCAGCGGGGGACTAGCGGGAGGGTTAACAGATACGCAGTATTTT
>TRBJ1-5|NA|TRBV28|NA
CASSFLGQPQHF
TGTGCCAGCAGTTTCCTCGGTCAGCCCCAGCATTTT
>TRBJ2-3|NA|TRBV28|NA
CASGSSYTDTQYF
TGTGCCAGTGGGAGTTCCTACACAGATACGCAGTATTTT
>TRBJ2-7|NA|TRBV6-5|TRBD2
CASSTQTSGSYGQYF
TGTGCCAGCAGTACCCAGACTAGCGGGAGCTACGGGCAGTACTTC
>TRBJ2-2|NA|TRBV5-1|TRBD2
CASSIYSGLAGLNTGELFF
TGCGCCAGCAGCATCTATTCGGGACTAGCGGGGTTGAACACCGGGGAGCTGTTTTTT
>TRBJ1-5|NA|TRBV6-5|TRBD1
CASTDRDSNQPQHF
TGTGCCAGCACGGACAGGGATAGCAATCAGCCCCAGCATTTT
>TRBJ1-2|NA|TRBV20-1|NA
CSASREAPFGYTF
TGCAGTGCTAGTCGTGAGGCACCCTTTGGCTACACCTTC
>TRBJ1-2|many|TRBV28|NA
CASTASYLAAGEDYGYTF
TGTGCCAGCACGGCCTCCTATTTGGCGGCGGGTGAGGACTATGGCTACACCTTC
>TRBJ1-1|NA|TRBV4-1|NA
CASSQEDIGTEAFF
TGCGCCAGCAGCCAAGAAGATATCGGCACTGAAGCTTTCTTT
>TRBJ2-7|few|TRBV5-5|TRBD2
CASSLVTSGRGYEQYF
TGTGCCAGCAGCTTGGTGACTAGCGGGAGAGGGTACGAGCAGTACTTC
>TRBJ1-3|NA|TRBV9|TRBD1
CASSERQGPAAGSALSGNTIYF
TGTGCCAGCAGCGAAAGACAGGGGCCGGCGGCTGGATCGGCTCTCTCTGGAAACACCATATATTTT
>TRBJ1-6|many|TRBV28|NA
CASGVQGGPPLHF
TGTGCCAGCGGGGTACAGGGCGGACCACCCCTCCACTTT
>TRBJ2-1|NA|TRBV9|NA
CASSLSGRYNEQFF
TGTGCCAGCAGCCTAAGCGGACGGTACAATGAGCAGTTCTTC
>TRBJ1-1|NA|TRBV12-3/TRBV12-4|NA
CASSFALDTEAFF
TGTGCCAGCAGTTTCGCCTTAGACACTGAAGCTTTCTTT
>TRBJ1-6|NA|TRBV13|TRBD1
CASSGQGTSSYNSPLHF
TGTGCCAGCAGCGGACAGGGTACGAGCTCCTATAATTCACCCCTCCACTTT
>TRBJ1-6|NA|TRBV6-1|NA
CASSETQGSSYNSPLHF
TGTGCCAGCAGTGAGACCCAGGGAAGCTCCTATAATTCACCCCTCCACTTT
>TRBJ2-7|NA|TRBV24-1|TRBD2
CATSDLGGSDIHEQYF
TGTGCCACCAGTGATTTGGGCGGGAGTGATATCCACGAGCAGTACTTC
>TRBJ1-1|NA|TRBV27|NA
CASSHHGGVWGNTEAFF
TGTGCCAGCAGCCACCACGGGGGAGTCTGGGGGAACACTGAAGCTTTCTTT
>TRBJ1-2|NA|TRBV5-1|TRBD1
CASSLAGTGRRGIGGYTF
TGCGCCAGCAGCTTGGCCGGGACAGGAAGAAGAGGTATCGGAGGCTACACCTTC
>TRBJ1-1|NA|TRBV28|NA
CASNTGDEAFF
TGTGCCAGCAATACGGGGGATGAAGCTTTCTTT
>TRBJ1-5|NA|TRBV6-5|NA
CASSYSGLSNQPQHF
TGTGCCAGCAGTTACTCGGGACTTAGCAATCAGCCCCAGCATTTT
>TRBJ2-3|NA|TRBV5-4|TRBD2
CASSLVRQTGGGTDTQYF
TGTGCCAGCAGCTTGGTGAGGCAGACGGGAGGGGGCACAGATACGCAGTATTTT
>TRBJ1-2|many|TRBV6-5|TRBD1
CASSYSRDSRRGYTF
TGTGCCAGCAGTTACTCCCGGGACAGTCGGCGTGGCTACACCTTC
>TRBJ1-1|once|TRBV7-2|NA
CASSTSTAANTEAFF
TGTGCCAGCAGCACTTCGACAGCAGCGAACACTGAAGCTTTCTTT
>TRBJ1-2|NA|TRBV5-1|NA
CASRPYDSYGYTF
TGCGCCAGCAGACCCTACGATAGCTATGGCTACACCTTC
>TRBJ1-2|NA|TRBV11-2|NA
CASSLGSGDGYTF
TGTGCCAGCAGCTTAGGTAGCGGGGATGGCTACACCTTC
>TRBJ1-5|NA|TRBV19|TRBD1
CASSRDRPKGNQPQHF
TGTGCCAGTAGTCGGGACAGGCCAAAGGGCAATCAGCCCCAGCATTTT